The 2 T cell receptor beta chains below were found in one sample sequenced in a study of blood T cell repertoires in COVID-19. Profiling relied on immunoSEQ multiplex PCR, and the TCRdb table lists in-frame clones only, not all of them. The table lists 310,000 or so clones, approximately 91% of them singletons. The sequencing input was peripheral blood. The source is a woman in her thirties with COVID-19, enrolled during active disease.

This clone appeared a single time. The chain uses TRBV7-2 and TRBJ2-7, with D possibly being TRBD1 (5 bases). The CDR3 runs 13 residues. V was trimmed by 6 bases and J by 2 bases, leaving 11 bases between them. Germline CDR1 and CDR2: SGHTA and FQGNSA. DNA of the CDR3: TGTGCCAGCAGAGTTGACAGTCCCTACGAGCAGTACTTC. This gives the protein CASRVDSPYEQYF.

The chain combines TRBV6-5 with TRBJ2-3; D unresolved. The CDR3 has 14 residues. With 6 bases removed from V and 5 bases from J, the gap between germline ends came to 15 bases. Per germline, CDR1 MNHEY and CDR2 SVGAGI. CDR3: CASRNSPQRDTQYF. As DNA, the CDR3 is TGTGCCAGCAGGAACTCCCCCCAGCGAGATACGCAGTATTTT.